The rows below give T cell receptor beta chains drawn from one sample of a study of blood T cell repertoires in COVID-19. Sequenced by immunoSEQ multiplex PCR; TCRdb stores in-frame clones only, minus some. The data hold 80,000 or so clones, with almost 85% observed a single time. The specimen was peripheral blood. These receptors were collected from a man older than 75 with acute or convalescent COVID-19. Each CDR3 is given with its conserved first and last residue. Each record gives: D gene, J gene, V gene, clone size, CDR3 DNA, CDR3 protein. A D gene is named only where the DNA matches it firmly. Clone sizes are given selectively: once, few, many, or a class where the clone is expanded.

TRBD1	TRBJ2-3	TRBV5-6	NA	TGTGCCAGCAGCTTGCGGACAGGGGGAGAGGATACGCAGTATTTT	CASSLRTGGEDTQYF
TRBD1	TRBJ1-3	TRBV5-6	once	TGTGCCAGCAGCTTCCCGACAGGGCCCTCTGGAAACACCATATATTTT	CASSFPTGPSGNTIYF
NA	TRBJ2-7	TRBV2	NA	TGTGCCAGCAGTGAAGCGCGGGTTTCGTCGCTAGGGCAGTACTTC	CASSEARVSSLGQYF
NA	TRBJ1-5	TRBV3-1/TRBV3-2	NA	TGTGCCAGCAGCCAAGGAGGTGCGGGTTCCCAGCCCCAGCATTTT	CASSQGGAGSQPQHF
TRBD2	TRBJ2-1	TRBV10-3	NA	TGTGCCATCAGACCGGGACTAGCGGACAATGAGCAGTTCTTC	CAIRPGLADNEQFF
TRBD2	TRBJ2-7	TRBV2	NA	TGTGCCAGCAGTGAAGCCGGGACTAGCGGGGGAAGGGGCTTC	CASSEAGTSGGRGF
NA	TRBJ1-5	TRBV19	NA	TGTGCCAGTAGTACTTTCCGGGGGGCGGACAATCAGCCCCAGCATTTT	CASSTFRGADNQPQHF
NA	TRBJ1-1	TRBV2	NA	TGTGCCAGCAGTGGTAACAGGGCCACTGAAGCTTTCTTT	CASSGNRATEAFF
TRBD1	TRBJ2-7	TRBV5-4	NA	TGTGCCAGCAGCACACCGGGACAGCTTACGACGGAGCAGTACTTC	CASSTPGQLTTEQYF
TRBD2	TRBJ2-7	TRBV9	NA	TGTGCCAGCAGCGCCGATACTAGCGGGGGGGCCTCGTTCTCCTACGAGCAGTACTTC	CASSADTSGGASFSYEQYF
NA	TRBJ1-6	TRBV18	NA	TGTGCCAGCTCGCGGGGGTCGGACGAAATTAATTCACCCCTCCACTTT	CASSRGSDEINSPLHF
NA	TRBJ1-2	TRBV10-2	NA	TGCGCCAGCAGTGATAGCGCACGGAACTATGGCTACACCTTC	CASSDSARNYGYTF
TRBD1	TRBJ2-7	TRBV5-6	NA	TGTGCCAGCAGCTTTGGGACAGGCACCTACGAGCAGTACTTC	CASSFGTGTYEQYF
NA	TRBJ2-7	TRBV10-3	once	TGTGCCATCAGTGAGTCGGGAGCAACGACCCGGGACGAGCAGTACTTC	CAISESGATTRDEQYF
NA	TRBJ1-4	TRBV30	NA	TGTGCCTACGAACCGGGCCTCGGGGGTAATGAAAAACTGTTTTTT	CAYEPGLGGNEKLFF
TRBD1	TRBJ1-2	TRBV19	NA	TGTGCCAGTAGTCTAACAGGGGACCTCTATGGCTACACCTTC	CASSLTGDLYGYTF